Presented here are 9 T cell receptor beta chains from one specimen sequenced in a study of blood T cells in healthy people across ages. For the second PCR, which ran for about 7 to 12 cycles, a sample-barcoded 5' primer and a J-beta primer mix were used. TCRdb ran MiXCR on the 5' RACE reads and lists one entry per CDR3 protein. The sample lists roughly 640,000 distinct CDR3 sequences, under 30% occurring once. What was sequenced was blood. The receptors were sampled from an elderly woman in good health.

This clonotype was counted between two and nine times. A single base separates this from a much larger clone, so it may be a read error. The CDR3 here is CSVVSGTLFYERYF. Written as DNA, the CDR3 is TGCAGCGTCGTGTCCGGGACACTATTCTACGAGCGGTACTTC. V and J are TRBV29-1 and TRBJ2-7, with D possibly matching TRBD1 (6 bases). Germline lookup yields CDR1 SQVTM and CDR2 ANQGSEA. The CDR3 loop spans 14 amino acids.

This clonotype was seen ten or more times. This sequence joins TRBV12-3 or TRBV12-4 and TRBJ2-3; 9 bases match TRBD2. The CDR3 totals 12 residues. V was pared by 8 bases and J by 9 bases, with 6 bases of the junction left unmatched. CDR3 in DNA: TGTGCCAGCTTGACCGGGACTAGCACGCAGTATTTT. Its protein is CASLTGTSTQYF.

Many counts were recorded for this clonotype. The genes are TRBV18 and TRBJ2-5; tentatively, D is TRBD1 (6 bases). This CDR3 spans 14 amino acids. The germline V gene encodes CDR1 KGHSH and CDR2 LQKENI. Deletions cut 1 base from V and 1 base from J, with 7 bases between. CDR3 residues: CASSPLQGQETQYF. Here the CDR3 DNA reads TGTGCCAGCTCACCACTACAGGGCCAAGAGACCCAGTACTTC.

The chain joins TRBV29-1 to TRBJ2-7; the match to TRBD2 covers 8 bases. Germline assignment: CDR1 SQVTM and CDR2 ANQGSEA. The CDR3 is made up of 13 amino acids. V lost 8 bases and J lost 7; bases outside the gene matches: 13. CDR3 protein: CSISGIALREQYF. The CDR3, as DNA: TGCAGCATTAGCGGGATCGCTTTGAGGGAGCAGTACTTC.

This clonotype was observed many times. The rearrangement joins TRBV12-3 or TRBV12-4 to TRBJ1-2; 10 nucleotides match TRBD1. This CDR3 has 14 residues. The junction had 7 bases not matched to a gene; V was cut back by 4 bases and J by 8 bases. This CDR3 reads CASSSGQGNRGYTF. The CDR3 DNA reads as TGTGCCAGCAGTTCGGGACAGGGGAATAGGGGCTACACCTTC.

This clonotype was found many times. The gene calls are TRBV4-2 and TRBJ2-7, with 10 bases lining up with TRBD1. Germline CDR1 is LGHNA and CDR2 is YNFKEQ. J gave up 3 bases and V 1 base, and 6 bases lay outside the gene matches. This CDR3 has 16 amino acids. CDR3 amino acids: CASSQGGTGDYYEQYF. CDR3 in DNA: TGTGCCAGCAGCCAAGGGGGGACAGGGGATTACTACGAGCAGTACTTC.

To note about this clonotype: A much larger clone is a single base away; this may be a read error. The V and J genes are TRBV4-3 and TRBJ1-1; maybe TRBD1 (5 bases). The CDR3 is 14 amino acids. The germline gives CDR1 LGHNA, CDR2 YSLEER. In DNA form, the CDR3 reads TGCGTCAGCAGCCGAGGAGGGGAGAACACTGAAGCTTTCTTT. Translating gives CVSSRGGENTEAFF.

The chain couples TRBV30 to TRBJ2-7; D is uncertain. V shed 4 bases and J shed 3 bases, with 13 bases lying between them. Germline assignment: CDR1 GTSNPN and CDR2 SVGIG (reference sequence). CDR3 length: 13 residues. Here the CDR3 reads CAWTGGLFYEQYF. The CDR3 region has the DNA TGTGCCTGGACGGGCGGCTTATTCTACGAGCAGTACTTC.

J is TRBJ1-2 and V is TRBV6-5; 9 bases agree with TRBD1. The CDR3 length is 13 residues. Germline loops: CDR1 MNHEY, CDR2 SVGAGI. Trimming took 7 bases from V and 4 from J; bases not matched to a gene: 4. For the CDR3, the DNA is TGTGCCAGCACTTCGGGACAGGGCTATGGCTACACCTTC. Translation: CASTSGQGYGYTF.